Each of the 10 T cell receptor beta chains below was sequenced from the same sample in a study of lymphopenia after photon versus proton radiotherapy. Only in-frame clones appear in the TCRdb table, and some are missing; sequencing was by immunoSEQ multiplex PCR. Here the sample spans about 17,000 clones, approximately 92% being singletons. The source was peripheral blood, collected from a patient treated with photon-based radiotherapy. These receptors came from a woman between 35 and 50 years old with cholangiocarcinoma.

The CDR3 DNA sequence: TGTGCCAGCAGCTTCCGGCCTGGCGGGAGGTTGTACACCGGGGAGCTGTTTTTT. Translated, it gives CASSFRPGGRLYTGELFF. This sequence joins TRBV5-8 and TRBJ2-2, with 8 nucleotides matching TRBD2. V shed 2 bases, J shed 3 bases, and the junction held 12 bases outside the gene matches. Germline lookup yields CDR1 SGHTS and CDR2 YDEGEE. This CDR3 contains 18 residues.

The chain combines TRBV5-4 with TRBJ2-5; perhaps D is TRBD1 or TRBD2 (5 bases each). The CDR3 loop spans 14 amino acids. Between the trimmed V and J ends, which lost 4 bases and 4 bases, there was a span of 14 bases. Germline lookup yields CDR1 SGHNT and CDR2 YYREEE (reference sequence). The CDR3 DNA follows: TGTGCCAGCAGCCCCGGGACCTCGGGAGAGACCCAGTACTTC. Encoded protein: CASSPGTSGETQYF.

The genes are TRBV2 and TRBJ1-5, with TRBD1 as a possible D gene (5 bases). Germline CDR1 and CDR2: SNHLY and FYNNEI. Trimming stripped 7 bases from V and 3 bases from J, with 13 bases between. This CDR3 spans 14 amino acids. The CDR3 coding sequence is TGTGCCAGCACTTACACAGGAACCAATCAGCCCCAGCATTTT. Translating it yields CASTYTGTNQPQHF.

The genes are TRBV18 and TRBJ1-2; 8 bases line up with TRBD1. V lost 5 bases and J lost 0; bases outside the gene matches: 8. CDR1 is KGHSH and CDR2 is LQKENI in the germline V gene. CDR3 length: 16 amino acids. The CDR3 nucleotides read TGTGCCAGCTCAACGCGGACAGGGTCAGCTAACTATGGCTACACCTTC. It yields the protein CASSTRTGSANYGYTF.

The rearrangement links TRBV5-6 to TRBJ1-6; no definite D call. This CDR3 has 16 residues. Trimming stripped 0 bases from V and 5 bases from J, with 12 bases between. Germline V lookup: CDR1 SGHDT, CDR2 YYEEEE. CDR3 sequence reads: CASSLDRGNDNSPLHF. DNA of the CDR3: TGTGCCAGCAGCTTGGATCGGGGTAACGATAATTCACCCCTCCACTTT.

This clone came up a few times. The J gene is TRBJ2-7, the V gene TRBV11-2; no definite D call. The germline CDR1 and CDR2 sequences are SGHAT and FQNNGV. Trimming left V 8 bases short and J 0 bases short, with 11 bases between. The CDR3 length is 13 residues. In DNA, the CDR3 is TGTGCCAGCGGATCAGAAGGCTCCTACGAGCAGTACTTC. Its translation: CASGSEGSYEQYF.

This chain uses TRBV7-3 with TRBJ1-1, with a weak D call TRBD1 (6 bases). V lost 5 bases to trimming and J lost 1 base, with 8 bases between them. The CDR3 is 13 residues long. Germline values: CDR1 SGHTA, CDR2 FQGTGA. Here the CDR3 reads CASSEQGNTEAFF. CDR3 in DNA: TGTGCCAGCAGCGAACAGGGGAACACTGAAGCTTTCTTT.

This clone was seen just once. V gene TRBV6-6 combines with J gene TRBJ2-1, with TRBD2 matching 7 bases. Germline V gives CDR1 MNHNY, CDR2 SVGAGI (reference sequence). The CDR3 spans 15 residues. The J segment lost 3 bases and the V segment lost 2 bases, leaving 4 bases of the junction unmatched. The CDR3 reads CASSYPAGNYNEQFF. The CDR3 nucleotides read TGTGCCAGCAGTTACCCAGCGGGAAACTACAATGAGCAGTTCTTC.

Written as DNA, the CDR3 is TGTGCCAGCAGTTCGAGGACTAGCGGGCTAGAGATAGCCAAAAACATTCAGTACTTC. Translating gives CASSSRTSGLEIAKNIQYF. The V call is TRBV27, the J call TRBJ2-4; 11 nucleotides line up with TRBD2. In germline, CDR1 is MNHEY, CDR2 SMNVEV (reference sequence). The trim removed 4 bases at V and 0 bases at J, leaving 11 bases unmatched. The CDR3 has 19 residues.

The chain links TRBV6-4 to TRBJ2-2; a weak D match, TRBD2 (5 bases). Trimming pared 5 bases from V and 7 bases from J, leaving 20 bases between. The CDR3 length is 16 residues. Germline assignment: CDR1 MRHNA and CDR2 SNTAGT. The DNA of the CDR3 is TGTGCCAGCAGTCCCTCCCCATCTAGCACCGACGGGGAGCTGTTTTTT. Protein product: CASSPSPSSTDGELFF.